This T cell receptor (beta chain) was found in a study of regulatory T cells in long-lasting Graves disease. The CDR3 spans 20 residues. V dropped 0 bases and J dropped 5; count of bases not matched to a gene: 12. The germline V gene has CDR1 LNHNV and CDR2 YYDKDF (reference sequence). Researchers made TCR beta libraries by using iRepertoire HTBI primers and running Arm-PCR on CDR3 regions. Using its own MiXCR run on the multiplex PCR reads, TCRdb lists one record per CDR3 protein. The sample shows around 450,000 distinct CDR3 sequences, 15% to 20% of them seen only once. Time point indicated: newly diagnosed GD, antithyroid drugs for less than 3 months. Construction of the TCR library relied on RNA isolated from PBMCs. The same sample was also used in a study of T cells in Graves' hyperthyroidism and ophthalmopathy. That work contributes: Uncontrolled infection, other autoimmune disease, pregnancy or lactation led to exclusion.

The receptor's source is a man aged 40-49 years with Graves disease. This chain links TRBV15 with TRBJ2-2, with TRBD2 matching 13 bases. The sequenced sample was peripheral blood mononuclear cells (PBMCs), obtained at new diagnosis, from a patient treated with antithyroid drugs. The CDR3 loop reads CATSRDALGGLAGDTGELFF. The CDR3 DNA sequence: TGTGCCACCAGCAGAGATGCCTTGGGAGGACTAGCGGGAGATACCGGGGAGCTGTTTTTT.